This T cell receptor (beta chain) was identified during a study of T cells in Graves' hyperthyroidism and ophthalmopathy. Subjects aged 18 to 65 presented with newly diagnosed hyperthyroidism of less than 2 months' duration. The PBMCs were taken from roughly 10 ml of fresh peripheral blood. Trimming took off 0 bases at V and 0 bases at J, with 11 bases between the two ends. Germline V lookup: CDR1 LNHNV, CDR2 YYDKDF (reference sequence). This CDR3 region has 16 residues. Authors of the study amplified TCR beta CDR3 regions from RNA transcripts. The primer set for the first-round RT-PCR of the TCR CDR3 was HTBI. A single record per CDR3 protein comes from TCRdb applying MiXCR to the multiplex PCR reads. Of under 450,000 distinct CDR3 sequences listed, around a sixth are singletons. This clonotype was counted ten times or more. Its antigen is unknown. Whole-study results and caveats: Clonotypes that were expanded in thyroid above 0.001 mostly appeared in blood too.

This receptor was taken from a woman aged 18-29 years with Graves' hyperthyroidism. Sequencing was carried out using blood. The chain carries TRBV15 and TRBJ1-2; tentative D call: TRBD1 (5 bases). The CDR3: CATSRDVGEANYGYTF. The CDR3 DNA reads TGTGCCACCAGCAGAGATGTGGGGGAGGCTAACTATGGCTACACCTTC.